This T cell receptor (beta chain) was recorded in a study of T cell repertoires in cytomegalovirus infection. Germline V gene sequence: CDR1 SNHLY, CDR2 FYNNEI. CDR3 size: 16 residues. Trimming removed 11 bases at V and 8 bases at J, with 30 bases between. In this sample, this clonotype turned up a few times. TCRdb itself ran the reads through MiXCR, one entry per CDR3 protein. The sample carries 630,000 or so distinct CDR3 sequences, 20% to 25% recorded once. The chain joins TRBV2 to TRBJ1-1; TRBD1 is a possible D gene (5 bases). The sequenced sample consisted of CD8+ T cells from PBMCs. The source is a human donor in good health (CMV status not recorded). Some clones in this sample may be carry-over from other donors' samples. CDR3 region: CAVRDPGTSNPPEAFF. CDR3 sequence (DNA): TGTGCCGTCCGCGACCCTGGGACCTCAAATCCTCCGGAAGCTTTCTTT.